These 7 T cell receptor beta chains were sequenced from one sample in a study of spatial heterogeneity in lung cancer. Time point specified: blood at routine non-recurrence follow-up after resection. TCRdb re-analysed the 5' RACE reads in MiXCR, keeping a single row per CDR3 protein. The sample holds 30,000 to 40,000 distinct CDR3 sequences, more than 6.5% seen once. Sequencing used PBMCs, obtained at follow-up. The receptors originated from a male donor with early-stage non-small cell lung cancer.

This clonotype was detected many times. This chain joins TRBV7-9 and TRBJ2-3; D is undetermined. This CDR3 has 13 residues. V shed 8 bases and J shed 0 bases, with 9 bases lying between them. The germline CDR1 and CDR2 sequences are SEHNR and FQNEAQ (reference sequence). The CDR3 loop reads CASATRSTDTQYF. The CDR3, as DNA: TGTGCCAGCGCGACTCGTAGCACAGATACGCAGTATTTT.

This clonotype was detected ten times or more. The chain combines TRBV20-1 with TRBJ2-5; D possibly uses TRBD1 or TRBD2 (7 bases each). Germline V gene data show CDR1 as DFQATT and CDR2 as SNEGSKA (reference sequence). There are 14 residues in the CDR3. Trimming left V 6 bases short and J 2 bases short, with 16 bases between. The CDR3 here is CSAMGGTAQETQYF. In DNA, the CDR3 is TGCAGTGCCATGGGAGGGACAGCACAAGAGACCCAGTACTTC.

Many counts were recorded for this clonotype. The chain is built from TRBV2 and TRBJ1-4, with 8 bases matching TRBD1. Unmatched junction bases numbered 2, after V lost 8 bases and J lost 3 bases. CDR1 and CDR2 from the germline V gene are SNHLY and FYNNEI. CDR3 size: 13 residues. The CDR3 is CASQGASNEKLFF. CDR3 nucleotides: TGTGCCAGCCAGGGGGCGTCTAATGAAAAACTGTTTTTT.

This clonotype appeared many times. This rearrangement joins TRBV29-1 to TRBJ2-2; D unclear. This CDR3 is built from 11 residues. Germline CDR1 reads SQVTM; CDR2 reads ANQGSEA. Trimming took off 6 bases at V and 6 bases at J, with 8 bases between the two ends. The CDR3: CSVSSPGELFF. The CDR3 DNA follows: TGCAGCGTGAGTTCCCCCGGGGAGCTGTTTTTT.

This clonotype was counted at least ten times. The chain is built from TRBV19 and TRBJ1-5; D unresolved. The V end was cut by 0 bases, the J end by 5 bases, with 5 bases between. The CDR3 runs to 13 residues. CDR1 is LNHDA, CDR2 SQIVND, per germline (reference sequence). The chain's CDR3 is CASSIDSHQPQHF. Here the CDR3 DNA reads TGTGCCAGTAGTATAGATTCGCATCAGCCCCAGCATTTT.

This clonotype was counted between two and nine times. This chain links TRBV2 with TRBJ2-7; 12 nucleotides line up with TRBD1. This CDR3 contains 13 residues. The germline V gene has CDR1 SNHLY and CDR2 FYNNEI. Trimming cost V 6 bases and J 7 bases; bases outside gene matches: 4. The CDR3 loop reads CASRGQGAGEQYF. CDR3 in DNA: TGTGCCAGCAGGGGACAGGGGGCAGGGGAGCAGTACTTC.

The table lists this clonotype with many counts. The chain's CDR3 is CASSLLTGQENGEAFF. The CDR3 region has the DNA TGTGCCAGCAGTTTACTAACAGGACAGGAAAACGGTGAAGCTTTCTTT. This rearrangement joins TRBV12-3 or TRBV12-4 to TRBJ1-1, with 7 bases aligning to TRBD1. V lost 2 bases to trimming and J lost 7 bases; unmatched junction nucleotides: 13. The CDR3 extends over 16 amino acids.